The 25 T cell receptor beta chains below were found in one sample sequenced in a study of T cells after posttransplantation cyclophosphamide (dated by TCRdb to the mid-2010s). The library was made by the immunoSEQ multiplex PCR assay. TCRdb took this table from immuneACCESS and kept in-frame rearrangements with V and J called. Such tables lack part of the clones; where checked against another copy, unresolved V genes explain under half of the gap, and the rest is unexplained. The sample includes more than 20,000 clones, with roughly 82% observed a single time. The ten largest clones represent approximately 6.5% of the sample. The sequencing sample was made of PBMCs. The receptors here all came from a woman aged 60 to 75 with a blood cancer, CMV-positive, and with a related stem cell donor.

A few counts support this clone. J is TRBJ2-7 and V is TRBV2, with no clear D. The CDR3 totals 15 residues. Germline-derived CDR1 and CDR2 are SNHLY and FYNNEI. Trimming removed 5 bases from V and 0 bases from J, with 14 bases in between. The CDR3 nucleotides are TGTGCCAGCAGTTCTCGTGAATCTAGCTCCTACGAGCAGTACTTC. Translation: CASSSRESSSYEQYF.

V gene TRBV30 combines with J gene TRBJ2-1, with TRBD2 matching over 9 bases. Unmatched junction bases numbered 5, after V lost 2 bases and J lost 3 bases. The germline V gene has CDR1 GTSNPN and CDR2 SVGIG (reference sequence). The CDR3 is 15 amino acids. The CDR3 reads CAWSSGLAFYNEQFF. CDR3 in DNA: TGTGCCTGGAGTAGCGGACTAGCGTTCTACAATGAGCAGTTCTTC.

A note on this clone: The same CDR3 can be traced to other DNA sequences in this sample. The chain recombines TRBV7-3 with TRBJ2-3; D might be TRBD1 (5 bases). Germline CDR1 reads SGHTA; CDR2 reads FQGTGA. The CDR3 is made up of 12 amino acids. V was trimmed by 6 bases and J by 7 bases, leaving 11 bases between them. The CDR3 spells CASSLDRNTQYF. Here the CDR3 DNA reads TGTGCCAGCAGTCTCGACAGAAATACGCAGTATTTT.

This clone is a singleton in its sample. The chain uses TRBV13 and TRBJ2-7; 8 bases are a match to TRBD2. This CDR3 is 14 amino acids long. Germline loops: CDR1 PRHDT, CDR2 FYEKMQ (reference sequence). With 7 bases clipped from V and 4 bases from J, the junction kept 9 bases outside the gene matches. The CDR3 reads CASTRGGRSYEQYF. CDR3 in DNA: TGTGCCAGCACCCGGGGCGGGAGGTCATACGAGCAGTACTTC.

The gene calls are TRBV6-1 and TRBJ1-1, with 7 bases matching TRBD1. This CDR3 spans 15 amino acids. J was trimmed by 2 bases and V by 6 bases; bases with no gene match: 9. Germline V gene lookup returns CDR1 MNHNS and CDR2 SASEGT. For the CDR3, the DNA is TGTGCCAGCAGCCCGGGACAGATTACAAACACTGAAGCTTTCTTT. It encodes CASSPGQITNTEAFF.

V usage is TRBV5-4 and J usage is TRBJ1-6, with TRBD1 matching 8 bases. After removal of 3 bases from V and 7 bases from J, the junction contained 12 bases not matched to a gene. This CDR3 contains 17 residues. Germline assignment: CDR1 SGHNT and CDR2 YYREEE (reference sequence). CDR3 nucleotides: TGTGCCAGCAGCTCCCCCCCGAGACAGGGGACCAATTCACCCCTCCACTTT. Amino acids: CASSSPPRQGTNSPLHF.

The CDR3 spells CASSDPGNYGYTF. CDR3 nucleotides: TGTGCCAGCAGTGACCCAGGCAACTATGGCTACACCTTC. V usage is TRBV2 and J usage is TRBJ1-2; D remains ambiguous. Germline V lookup: CDR1 SNHLY, CDR2 FYNNEI. The CDR3 is 13 amino acids. Trimming pared 3 bases from V and 2 bases from J, leaving 7 bases between.

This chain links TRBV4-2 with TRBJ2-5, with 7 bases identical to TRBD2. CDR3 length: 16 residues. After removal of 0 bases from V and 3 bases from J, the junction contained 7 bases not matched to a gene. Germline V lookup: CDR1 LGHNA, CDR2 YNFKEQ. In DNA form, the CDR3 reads TGTGCCAGCAGCCAAGAGGAAGAACGGGAGGAAGAGACCCAGTACTTC. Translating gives CASSQEEEREEETQYF.

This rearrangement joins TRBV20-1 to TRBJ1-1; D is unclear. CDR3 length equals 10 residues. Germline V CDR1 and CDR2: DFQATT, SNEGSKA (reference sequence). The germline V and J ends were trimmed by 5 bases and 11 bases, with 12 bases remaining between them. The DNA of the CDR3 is TGCAGTGCTGGGCGGGTAACGGCTTTCTTT. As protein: CSAGRVTAFF.

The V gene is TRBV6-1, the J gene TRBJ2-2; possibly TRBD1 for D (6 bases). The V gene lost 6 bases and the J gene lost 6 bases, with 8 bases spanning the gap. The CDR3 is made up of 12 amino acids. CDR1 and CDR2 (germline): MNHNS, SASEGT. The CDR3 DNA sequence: TGTGCCAGCAGCAGGGGCCCCGGGGAGCTGTTTTTT. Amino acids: CASSRGPGELFF.

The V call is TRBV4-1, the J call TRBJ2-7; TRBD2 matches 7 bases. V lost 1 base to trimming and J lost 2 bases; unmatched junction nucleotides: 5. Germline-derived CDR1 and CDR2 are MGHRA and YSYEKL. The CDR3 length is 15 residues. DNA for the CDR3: TGCGCCAGCAGCCAAGGACTAGCAGAGACCTACGAGCAGTACTTC. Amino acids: CASSQGLAETYEQYF.

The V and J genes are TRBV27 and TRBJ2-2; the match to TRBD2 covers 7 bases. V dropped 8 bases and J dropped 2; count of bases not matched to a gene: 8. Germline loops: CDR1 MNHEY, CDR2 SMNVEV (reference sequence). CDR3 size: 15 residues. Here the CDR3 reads CASGSSGTNTGELFF. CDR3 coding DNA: TGTGCCAGCGGCTCTAGCGGAACTAACACCGGGGAGCTGTTTTTT.

The CDR3 region is CASSLKLGSLEAFF. CDR3 DNA sequence: TGTGCCAGCAGTTTAAAGTTGGGGAGCCTTGAAGCTTTCTTT. This chain uses TRBV27 with TRBJ1-1, with D hard to call. V shed 2 bases and J shed 7 bases, with 14 bases lying between them. CDR3 length: 14 residues. Germline CDR1 MNHEY, CDR2 SMNVEV (reference sequence).

This CDR3 is CASSMGPNQPQHF. Here the CDR3 DNA reads TGTGCCAGTAGTATGGGGCCCAATCAGCCCCAGCATTTT. This chain joins TRBV19 and TRBJ1-5, with D possibly TRBD1 on 5 matching bases. V dropped 3 bases and J dropped 3 bases, with 6 bases sitting between them. The CDR3 has 13 residues. Germline assignment: CDR1 LNHDA and CDR2 SQIVND (reference sequence).

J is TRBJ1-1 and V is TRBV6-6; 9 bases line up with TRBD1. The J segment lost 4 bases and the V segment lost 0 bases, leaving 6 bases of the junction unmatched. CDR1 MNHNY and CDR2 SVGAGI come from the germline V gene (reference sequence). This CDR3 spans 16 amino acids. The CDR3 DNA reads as TGTGCCAGCAGTTACTCCTCCGGGACAGGGCCCACTGAAGCTTTCTTT. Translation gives CASSYSSGTGPTEAFF.

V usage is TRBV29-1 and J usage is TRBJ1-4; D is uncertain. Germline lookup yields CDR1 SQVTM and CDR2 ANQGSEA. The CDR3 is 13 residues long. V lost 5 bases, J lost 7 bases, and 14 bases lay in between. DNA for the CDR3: TGCAGCGTTATGGCGGGTGGGAGTGAAAAACTGTTTTTT. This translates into CSVMAGGSEKLFF.

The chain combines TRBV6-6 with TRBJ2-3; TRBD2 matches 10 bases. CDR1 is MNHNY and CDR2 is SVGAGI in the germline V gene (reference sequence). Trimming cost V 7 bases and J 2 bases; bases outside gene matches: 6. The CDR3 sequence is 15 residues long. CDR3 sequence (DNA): TGTGCCAGCACCCTAACTAGCGGGACCACAGATACGCAGTATTTT. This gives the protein CASTLTSGTTDTQYF.

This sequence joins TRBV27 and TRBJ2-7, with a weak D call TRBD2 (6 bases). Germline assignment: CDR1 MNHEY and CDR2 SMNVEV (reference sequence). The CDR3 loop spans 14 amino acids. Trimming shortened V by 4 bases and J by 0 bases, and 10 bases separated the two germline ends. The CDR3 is CASSSAGASYEQYF. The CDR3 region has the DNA TGTGCCAGCAGTTCAGCGGGCGCCTCCTACGAGCAGTACTTC.

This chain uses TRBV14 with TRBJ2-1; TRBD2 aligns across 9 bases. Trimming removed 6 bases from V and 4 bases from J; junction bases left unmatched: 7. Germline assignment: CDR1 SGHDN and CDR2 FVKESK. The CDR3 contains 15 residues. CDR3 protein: CASRPTSGPYNEQFF. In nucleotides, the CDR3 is TGTGCCAGCAGGCCGACTAGCGGACCTTACAATGAGCAGTTCTTC.

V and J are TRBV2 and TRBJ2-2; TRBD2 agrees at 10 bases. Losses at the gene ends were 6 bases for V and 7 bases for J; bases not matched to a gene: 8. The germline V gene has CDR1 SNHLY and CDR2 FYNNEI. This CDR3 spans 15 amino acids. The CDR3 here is CASRLLAGVVGELFF. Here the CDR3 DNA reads TGTGCCAGCAGACTTCTAGCGGGAGTTGTCGGGGAGCTGTTTTTT.

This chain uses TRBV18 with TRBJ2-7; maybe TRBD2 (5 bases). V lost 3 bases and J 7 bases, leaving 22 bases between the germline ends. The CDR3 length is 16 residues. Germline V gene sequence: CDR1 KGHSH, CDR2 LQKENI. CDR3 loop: CASSPASGVSLLEQYF. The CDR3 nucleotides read TGTGCCAGCTCACCTGCGAGCGGTGTAAGCCTTTTAGAGCAGTACTTC.

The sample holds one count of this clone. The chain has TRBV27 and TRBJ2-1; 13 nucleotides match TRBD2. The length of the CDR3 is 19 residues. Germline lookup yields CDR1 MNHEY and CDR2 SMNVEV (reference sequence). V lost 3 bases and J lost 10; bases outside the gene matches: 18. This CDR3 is CASSFTPKKLAGGVKEQFF. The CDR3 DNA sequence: TGTGCCAGCAGTTTCACACCAAAAAAACTAGCGGGAGGGGTTAAGGAGCAGTTCTTC.

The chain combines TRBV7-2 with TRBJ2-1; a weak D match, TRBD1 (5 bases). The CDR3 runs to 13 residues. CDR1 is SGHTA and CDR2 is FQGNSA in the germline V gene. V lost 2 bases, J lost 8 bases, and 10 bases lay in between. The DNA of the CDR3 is TGTGCCAGCAGCTTATCAGGGTTGGATGAGCAGTTCTTC. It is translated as CASSLSGLDEQFF.

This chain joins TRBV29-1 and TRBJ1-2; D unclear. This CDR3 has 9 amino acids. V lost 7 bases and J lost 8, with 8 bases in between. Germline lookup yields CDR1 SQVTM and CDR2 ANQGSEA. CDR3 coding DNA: TGCAGCGAGAATCAGGGCTACACCTTC. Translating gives CSENQGYTF.

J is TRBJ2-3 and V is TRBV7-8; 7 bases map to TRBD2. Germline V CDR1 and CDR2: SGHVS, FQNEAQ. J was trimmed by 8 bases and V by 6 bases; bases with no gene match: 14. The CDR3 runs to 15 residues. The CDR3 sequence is CASSIGREYSATQYF. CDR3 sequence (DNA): TGTGCCAGCAGTATCGGGCGGGAGTATTCGGCTACGCAGTATTTT.